This TCR beta chain was recorded in a study of human T cells and chemical hapten exposure. Overall study context: Skin of the upper inner arm, approximately 2 cm by approximately 2 cm, received 2% DPC for sensitization.

The germline gives CDR1 SGHDN, CDR2 FVKESK. Trimming pared 6 bases from V and 7 bases from J, leaving 15 bases between. CDR3 length: 13 residues. General study points: Following DPC sensitization, TCRs present above 1 in 1000 frequency showed no change. It was expanded TCRs that formed significantly more large CDR3 similarity clusters than controls did.

With respect to this clonotype: The antigen remains undetermined.

Each CDR3 protein gets one entry after TCRdb re-called the RACE reads with MiXCR. The sample holds about 82,000 distinct CDR3 sequences, 10% to 13% seen once. Time point specified: patch test 3, about 24 weeks after DPC sensitization. Treatment specified: therapeutic diphenylcyclopropenone sensitization with weekly scalp DPC. Patches went on only after blood had been drawn each time. This sample comprised whole blood, obtained in connection with sensitization to the hapten diphenylcyclopropenone (DPC). The sequence was obtained from a woman aged 50 to 60 with alopecia areata. Some clones in this sample may be carry-over from other donors' samples. The chain carries TRBV14 and TRBJ1-2, with unresolved D. CDR3: CASSPGQFAGYTF. The CDR3 nucleotides are TGTGCCAGCAGTCCTGGGCAATTTGCTGGCTACACCTTC.